This T cell receptor beta chain was sequenced during a study of early T cells in non-severe SARS-CoV-2 infection (dated by TCRdb to the early 2020s). For the wider study: TCR sequencing used bulk RNA from unsorted whole blood, so alpha and beta chains could not be paired. Results the study describes overall, beyond this receptor: VDJdb matching was skewed toward anti-spike CD8 responses and likely underestimated virus-specific expansions, missing private and CD4 specificities.

This clonotype was picked up a small number of times. Its cognate antigen has yet to be identified. Per-base quality was not reported, and no clone a single base away is much larger than it. A case-control design nested within a healthcare worker cohort in London, UK, was used, with weekly nasopharyngeal swab PCR tests and blood sampling performed. Healthcare workers were recruited during the week of the UK lockdown, between 23 and 31 March 2020, and followed weekly for up to roughly 16 weeks. The protocol used for the library was 5' RACE. TCRdb records NextSeq 500 as the sequencer. Unique molecular identifiers were attached to individual cDNA molecules in the TCR library protocol so that sequencing error and PCR bias could be corrected. Sequencing covered both TCR alpha and beta chains, and within each sample the abundances of alpha and beta sequences were tightly co-correlated. In the source study's methods: Decombinator V4 was used to annotate the V gene, J gene and CDR3 of the TCR sequences. TCRs were defined as expanded if a significant change between any two time points was detected under a Poisson model with p below 0.0001. TCR abundances were normalised to the total number of TCRs sequenced in each sample and reported as counts per million. VDJdb, accessed 1 November 2021, was searched for CMV, EBV and SARS-CoV-2 annotated TCRs, with TCRs annotated for multiple antigens excluded. TCRdb's own reprocessing of the public reads used fastp at Q25 and MiXCR and kept productive beta chains. Rows matching on CDR3 protein sequence are summarized as one entry with the most common DNA and genes. The V and J calls here are based on TCRdb, not the publication. This sample lists tens of thousands of distinct CDR3 sequences; 9.5% to 10% were detected once. Roughly an eighth of the sample is held by the ten biggest clonotypes.

This clonotype originated in an adult who was a healthcare worker with PCR-confirmed SARS-CoV-2 infection or an uninfected control (not recorded which). The sequenced material came from whole blood.

The nucleotide sequence is TGTGCCAGCACCCCACAGGGAGCGGGCAATCAGCCCCAGCATTTT. This gives the protein CASTPQGAGNQPQHF. The rearrangement joined TRBV6-2 or TRBV6-3 to TRBJ1-5, with TRBD1 as a weak D call on 6 bases. V is cut by 7 bases and J by 2 bases, and the space between the germline ends is 15 bases. From the germline V gene, CDR1 is MNHEY and CDR2 is SVGEGT. The CDR3 contains 15 residues, cysteine and phenylalanine counted. The entry retains the CDR3 DNA only, 45 bases that are in frame from base 1.